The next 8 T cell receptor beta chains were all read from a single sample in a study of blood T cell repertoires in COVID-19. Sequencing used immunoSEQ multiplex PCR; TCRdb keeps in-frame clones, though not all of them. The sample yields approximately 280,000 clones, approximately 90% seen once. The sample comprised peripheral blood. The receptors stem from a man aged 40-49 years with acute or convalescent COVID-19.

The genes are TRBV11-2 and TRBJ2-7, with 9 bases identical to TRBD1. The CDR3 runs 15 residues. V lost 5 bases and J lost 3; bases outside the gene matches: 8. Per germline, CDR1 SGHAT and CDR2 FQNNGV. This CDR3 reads CASSDRRTGVYEQYF. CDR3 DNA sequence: TGTGCCAGCAGCGACCGACGGACAGGGGTCTACGAGCAGTACTTC.

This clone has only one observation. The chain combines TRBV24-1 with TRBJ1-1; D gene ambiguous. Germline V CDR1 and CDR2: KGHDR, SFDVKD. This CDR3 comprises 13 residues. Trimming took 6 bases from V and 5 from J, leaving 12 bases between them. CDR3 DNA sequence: TGTGCCACCAGTCAACCGGGGAGGACTGAAGCTTTCTTT. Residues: CATSQPGRTEAFF.

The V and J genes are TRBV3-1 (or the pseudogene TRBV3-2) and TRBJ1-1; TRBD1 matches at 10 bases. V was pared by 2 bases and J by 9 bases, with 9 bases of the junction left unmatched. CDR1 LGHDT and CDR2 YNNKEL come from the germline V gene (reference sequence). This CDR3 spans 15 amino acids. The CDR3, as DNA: TGTGCCAGCAGCCAATCCGGGACAGGGGAAACAAAAGCTTTCTTT. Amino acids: CASSQSGTGETKAFF.

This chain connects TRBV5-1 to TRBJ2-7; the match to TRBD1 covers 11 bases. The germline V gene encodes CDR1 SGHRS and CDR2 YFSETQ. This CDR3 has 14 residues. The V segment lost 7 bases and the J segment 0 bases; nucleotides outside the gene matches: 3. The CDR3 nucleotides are TGCGCCAGCTCGGGACAGGGGGTCTCCTACGAGCAGTACTTC. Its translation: CASSGQGVSYEQYF.

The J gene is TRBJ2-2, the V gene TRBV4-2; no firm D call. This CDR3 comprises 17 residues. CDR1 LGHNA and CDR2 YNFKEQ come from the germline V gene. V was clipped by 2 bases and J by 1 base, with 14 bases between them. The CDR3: CASSQPEAAENTGELFF. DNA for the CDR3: TGTGCCAGCAGCCAACCTGAGGCAGCAGAGAACACCGGGGAGCTGTTTTTT.

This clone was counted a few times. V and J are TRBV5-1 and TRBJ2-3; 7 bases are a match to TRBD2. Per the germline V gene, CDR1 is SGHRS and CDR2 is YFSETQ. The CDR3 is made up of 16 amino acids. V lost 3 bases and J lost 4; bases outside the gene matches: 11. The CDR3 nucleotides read TGCGCCAGCAGCTCGACCAACACGGGAGGTTCAGATACGCAGTATTTT. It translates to CASSSTNTGGSDTQYF.

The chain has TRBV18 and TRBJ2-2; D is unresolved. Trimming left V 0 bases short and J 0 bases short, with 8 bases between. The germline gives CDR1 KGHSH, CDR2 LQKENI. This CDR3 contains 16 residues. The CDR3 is CASSPPYGPNTGELFF. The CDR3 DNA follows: TGTGCCAGCTCACCACCATATGGGCCGAACACCGGGGAGCTGTTTTTT.

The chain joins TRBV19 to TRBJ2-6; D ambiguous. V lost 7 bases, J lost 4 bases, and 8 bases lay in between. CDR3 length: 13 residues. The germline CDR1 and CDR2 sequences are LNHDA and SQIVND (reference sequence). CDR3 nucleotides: TGTGCCAGTACTTACCAGGGGGCCAACGTCCTGACTTTC. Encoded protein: CASTYQGANVLTF.